These 7 T cell receptor beta chains share one sample of origin, sequenced in a study of blood T cells in healthy people across ages (dated by TCRdb to about 2015). Libraries were made using 5' RACE. A second PCR of roughly 7 to 12 cycles was run with a J-beta primer mix and a sample-barcoded 5' primer. TCRdb cleaned the public reads at Q25 with fastp, built clones with MiXCR and kept in-frame beta chains. Identical CDR3 proteins give one entry, which carries the most common genes and DNA. The sample includes 1.8 million or so distinct CDR3 sequences, with roughly two fifths observed a single time. Roughly 24% of the sample is in the top ten clones. Sequenced material: blood. These receptors were obtained from a human donor in good health.

As concerns this clonotype: One base away lies a much larger clone, so this may be a sequencing read error. The chain has TRBV6-6 and TRBJ2-1, with TRBD2 matching 11 bases. Germline loops: CDR1 MNHNY, CDR2 SVGAGI (reference sequence). There are 12 residues in the CDR3. For the CDR3, the DNA is TGTGTCAGCAGTCATAGCGGGGGGGGCCAGTTCTTC. This encodes CVSSHSGGGQFF.

The chain has TRBV7-3 and TRBJ2-5, with TRBD1 identical over 11 bases. The CDR3 length is 15 residues. Germline-derived CDR1 and CDR2 are SGHTA and FQGTGA. V lost 5 bases, J lost 4 bases, and 6 bases stayed unmatched. The CDR3 region is CASSAHGQGAETQYF. The CDR3 DNA follows: TGTGCCAGCAGCGCCCACGGACAGGGGGCAGAGACCCAGTACTTC. Full variable domain (missing parts from reference TRBV7-3 and TRBJ2-5): GAGVSQTPSNKVTEKGKYVELRCDPISGHTALYWYRQSLGQGPEFLIYFQGTGAADDSGLPNDRFFAVRPEGSVSTLKIQRTERGDSAVYLCASSAHGQGAETQYFGPGTRLLVL.

The chain has TRBV18 and TRBJ2-2, with 9 bases lining up with TRBD1. There are 16 residues in the CDR3. The ends lost 2 bases at V and 2 bases at J; junction bases unmatched: 3. Germline loops: CDR1 KGHSH, CDR2 LQKENI. In DNA, the CDR3 is TGTGCCAGCTCACCATGGGACAGGGAAAACACCGGGGAGCTGTTTTTT. It is translated as CASSPWDRENTGELFF.

This clonotype showed up just a few times. The J gene is TRBJ2-7, the V gene TRBV10-3; unclear D gene. Germline CDR1 is ENHRY and CDR2 is SYGVKD. V lost 0 bases and J 4 bases, leaving 7 bases between the germline ends. The CDR3 length is 13 residues. DNA of the CDR3: TGTGCCATCAGTGAGTCGTCAGTTTACGAGCAGTACTTC. This sequence encodes CAISESSVYEQYF.

This clonotype was picked up a small number of times. This chain links TRBV2 with TRBJ2-3, with D perhaps matching TRBD1 (5 bases). Trimming left V 6 bases short and J 2 bases short, with 15 bases between. In germline, CDR1 is SNHLY, CDR2 FYNNEI. The CDR3 runs 15 residues. CDR3 residues: CASSLGAAYTDTQYF. As DNA, the CDR3 is TGTGCCAGCAGCCTTGGGGCAGCTTACACAGATACGCAGTATTTT.

This clonotype came up a few times. For the CDR3, the DNA is TGCAGTGCCCAGCCCGGGACCTCCACCTACGAGCAGTACTTC. Encoded protein: CSAQPGTSTYEQYF. This chain links TRBV20-1 with TRBJ2-7; D may correspond to TRBD1 or TRBD2 (5 bases each). This CDR3 has 14 amino acids. The V end lost 6 bases, the J end lost 2 bases, and 17 bases lay between the germline ends. CDR1 is DFQATT, CDR2 SNEGSKA, per germline (reference sequence).

The chain is built from TRBV6-1 and TRBJ2-1, with TRBD1 matching over 7 bases. Per the germline V gene, CDR1 is MNHNS and CDR2 is SASEGT. After removal of 2 bases from V and 5 bases from J, the junction contained 12 bases not matched to a gene. The CDR3 runs 17 residues. The CDR3 sequence is CASSEKFGQVIHNEQFF. DNA for the CDR3: TGTGCCAGCAGTGAAAAATTCGGACAGGTCATCCACAATGAGCAGTTCTTC.